The TCR beta chain under discussion was sequenced for a study of T cell responses to AZD1222 COVID-19 vaccine. Study overall: Combined were second doses at about 4 or about 12 weeks. Regarding the study as a whole: Females outnumbered males among donors, who were mostly white British; clonal diversity was possibly underestimated. Reportedly, close to half of spike-specific TCRs are directed against unmutated variant regions. Spike-specific TCR breadth and depth were elevated following two AZD1222 doses.

In the case of this clone: Its antigen remains unidentified.

The data were produced by immunoSEQ multiplex PCR, yet TCRdb's version contains in-frame clones alone and is incomplete. The table records around 120,000 clones, roughly 90% of them present only once. Germline V gene data show CDR1 as LNHDA and CDR2 as SQIVND (reference sequence). Between the trimmed V and J ends, which lost 10 bases and 4 bases, there was a span of 11 bases. There are 13 residues in the CDR3. Material: peripheral blood, obtained on day 0 of AZD1222 vaccination. The sequence was collected from an adult in good health. The chain recombines TRBV19 with TRBJ1-6, with D unresolved. The CDR3 nucleotides are TGTGCCACCGCTGACACGTATAATTCACCCCTCCACTTT. It translates to CATADTYNSPLHF. Filled out from reference TRBV19 and TRBJ1-6, the complete variable domain reads DGGITQSPKYLFRKEGQNVTLSCEQNLNHDAMYWYRQDPGQGLRLIYYSQIVNDFQKGDIAEGYSVSREKKESFPLTVTSAQKNPTAFYLCATADTYNSPLHFGNGTRLTVT.